The 14 T cell receptor beta chains given below trace back to one sample, sequenced in a study of blood T cell repertoires in COVID-19. Produced via immunoSEQ multiplex PCR; TCRdb's table is partial and in-frame only. Of some 220,000 clones listed, 65% to 90% were seen once; the top ten hold approximately 5.1%. Sequences were obtained from peripheral blood. These receptors all stem from a middle-aged man with COVID-19, enrolled during active disease.

This chain links TRBV5-1 with TRBJ2-5; D not certain. Germline values: CDR1 SGHRS, CDR2 YFSETQ. V shed 5 bases and J shed 5 bases, with 7 bases lying between them. The CDR3 sequence is 11 residues long. The CDR3 here is CASRESETQYF. In DNA, the CDR3 is TGCGCCAGCAGGGAGAGCGAGACCCAGTACTTC.

The chain uses TRBV11-2 and TRBJ2-4, with 8 nucleotides matching TRBD2. V trimming: 5 bases; J trimming: 7 bases; junction bases outside the gene matches: 7. Germline values: CDR1 SGHAT, CDR2 FQNNGV. The CDR3 has 14 amino acids. CDR3 sequence reads: CASSLAAGGNIQYF. The CDR3 region has the DNA TGTGCCAGCAGCCTCGCCGCGGGGGGCAACATTCAGTACTTC.

CDR3 in DNA: TGTGCCAGCAGCGTAGGGGCCAGCGGGGCGTCTACCGAGCAGTACTTC. Its translation is CASSVGASGASTEQYF. The chain has TRBV9 and TRBJ2-7; 7 nucleotides match TRBD2. Trimming removed 0 bases from V and 6 bases from J; junction bases left unmatched: 12. This CDR3 region has 16 residues. Germline V gives CDR1 SGDLS, CDR2 YYNGEE.

This clone was picked up a small number of times. The V and J genes are TRBV6-5 and TRBJ1-1; D perhaps matches TRBD1 (5 bases). Germline loops: CDR1 MNHEY, CDR2 SVGAGI. The CDR3 totals 14 residues. Trimming removed 8 bases from V and 6 bases from J, with 19 bases in between. CDR3 protein: CASHTPGGWAEAFF. The CDR3 DNA follows: TGTGCCAGCCATACCCCCGGGGGTTGGGCTGAAGCTTTCTTT.

The chain carries TRBV5-1 and TRBJ1-4, with 10 bases lining up with TRBD1. With V trimmed by 4 bases and J by 1 base, 7 bases remained unmatched. Germline CDR1 and CDR2: SGHRS and YFSETQ. This CDR3 is built from 17 residues. For the CDR3, the DNA is TGCGCCAGCAGCGTGGGACAGGGGAGGGGAACTAATGAAAAACTGTTTTTT. Its translation is CASSVGQGRGTNEKLFF.

The J gene is TRBJ1-1, the V gene TRBV5-4, with a possible D match to TRBD1 (6 bases). The CDR3 is 15 residues long. Trimming shortened V by 3 bases and J by 3 bases, and 15 bases separated the two germline ends. The germline CDR1 and CDR2 sequences are SGHNT and YYREEE (reference sequence). The CDR3 sequence: CASSSWGGAYTEAFF. DNA of the CDR3: TGTGCCAGCAGCTCCTGGGGGGGGGCTTACACTGAAGCTTTCTTT.

The table lists this clone with a count of one. The chain combines TRBV29-1 with TRBJ2-7; 10 bases agree with TRBD1. The CDR3 loop spans 13 amino acids. V trimming: 8 bases; J trimming: 4 bases; junction bases outside the gene matches: 8. Per the germline V gene, CDR1 is SQVTM and CDR2 is ANQGSEA. CDR3 sequence: CSIRQGAGYEQYF. DNA for the CDR3: TGCAGCATACGACAGGGGGCTGGGTACGAGCAGTACTTC.

As for this clone: Other DNA sequences within the sample encode an identical CDR3. The gene calls are TRBV30 and TRBJ2-1; 8 bases agree with TRBD2. The V gene end was trimmed by 0 bases and the J gene end by 15 bases; junction bases not matched to a gene: 13. Germline V gives CDR1 GTSNPN, CDR2 SVGIG (reference sequence). This CDR3 region has 14 residues. CDR3: CAWSVSARGGGRFF. The CDR3 DNA is TGTGCCTGGAGTGTATCGGCGCGGGGCGGGGGGAGGTTCTTC.

The chain couples TRBV7-2 to TRBJ2-5; 8 bases agree with TRBD1. The CDR3 totals 14 residues. Germline lookup yields CDR1 SGHTA and CDR2 FQGNSA. The trim removed 8 bases at V and 3 bases at J, leaving 8 bases unmatched. CDR3 in amino acids: CASSGGGVEETQYF. DNA of the CDR3: TGTGCCAGCTCAGGGGGCGGGGTAGAAGAGACCCAGTACTTC. The whole variable domain, remainder taken from reference TRBV7-2 and TRBJ2-5, is GAGVSQSPSNKVTEKGKDVELRCDPISGHTALYWYRQSLGQGLEFLIYFQGNSAPDKSGLPSDRFSAERTGGSVSTLTIQRTQQEDSAVYLCASSGGGVEETQYFGPGTRLLVL.

In nucleotides, the CDR3 is TGCGCCAGCAGCTTGTCGGCCAGGGGAGAGCTTGCTGAAGCTTTCTTT. It codes for CASSLSARGELAEAFF. The chain is built from TRBV5-1 and TRBJ1-1, with a tentative D call TRBD1 (6 bases). Germline assignment: CDR1 SGHRS and CDR2 YFSETQ. The CDR3 has 16 residues. V gave up 1 base and J gave up 6 bases, with 19 bases separating them.

The chain's CDR3 is CALSRGVKGNTQYF. CDR3 nucleotide sequence: TGTGCCCTTTCCAGGGGGGTGAAAGGGAATACGCAGTATTTT. The V gene is TRBV7-2, the J gene TRBJ2-3; D perhaps matches TRBD1 (7 bases). This CDR3 contains 14 residues. Trimming cost V 11 bases and J 7 bases, with 22 bases left between them. In germline, CDR1 is SGHTA, CDR2 FQGNSA.

This chain links TRBV5-8 with TRBJ2-5; perhaps TRBD2 as D (6 bases). The CDR3 contains 14 residues. CDR1 SGHTS and CDR2 YDEGEE come from the germline V gene. V was pared by 4 bases and J by 6 bases, with 16 bases between. CDR3 in amino acids: CASSPQVAGKTQYF. The DNA for the CDR3 is TGTGCCAGCAGCCCCCAGGTGGCGGGGAAGACCCAGTACTTC.

This chain links TRBV6-5 with TRBJ2-7; 14 bases map to TRBD2. The germline V gene encodes CDR1 MNHEY and CDR2 SVGAGI. The CDR3 runs to 14 residues. V shed 4 bases and J 9 bases; nucleotides not matched to a gene: 5. The CDR3 DNA sequence: TGTGCCAGCAGTTCGGGACTAGCGGGGGAAGCGCAGTACTTC. The encoded protein is CASSSGLAGEAQYF.

A word on this clone: This same CDR3 is encoded by further DNA sequences in the sample. V usage is TRBV5-1 and J usage is TRBJ1-1, with a possible D match to TRBD1 (5 bases). V was clipped by 0 bases and J by 1 base, with 7 bases between them. The CDR3 length is 14 residues. Germline CDR1 SGHRS, CDR2 YFSETQ. CDR3 amino acids: CASSLGTGNTEAFF. CDR3 coding DNA: TGCGCCAGCAGCTTGGGCACAGGGAACACTGAAGCTTTCTTT. The full variable domain, its missing parts supplied by reference TRBV5-1 and TRBJ1-1, is KAGVTQTPRYLIKTRGQQVTLSCSPISGHRSVSWYQQTPGQGLQFLFEYFSETQRNKGNFPGRFSGRQFSNSRSEMNVSTLELGDSALYLCASSLGTGNTEAFFGQGTRLTVV.